One sample yielded the 8 T cell receptor beta chains listed below, sequenced in a study of cytomegalovirus exposure and HLA in healthy donors (dated by TCRdb to the late 2010s). The method was the immunoSEQ multiplex PCR assay. A mixture of 60 forward primers for TCR Vbeta segments and 13 reverse primers for TCR Jbeta segments was used in the multiplex PCR. The table was pulled from immuneACCESS by TCRdb, which kept in-frame rearrangements only. Such tables lose some clones; where checked, under half of the loss comes from unresolved V genes, and the rest has no known cause. The sample data list about 160,000 clones, and around four fifths of these were observed just once. Jointly, the top ten make up around 0.97% of the sample. Sequencing was carried out using PBMCs. The source of these receptors is a girl aged 2-9 years in good health and CMV-seropositive.

The V call is TRBV7-9, the J call TRBJ1-5; 8 nucleotides agree with TRBD1. The germline gives CDR1 SEHNR, CDR2 FQNEAQ (reference sequence). The CDR3 contains 15 residues. With 2 bases clipped from V and 7 bases from J, the junction kept 7 bases outside the gene matches. In DNA form, the CDR3 reads TGTGCCAGCAGCTTAACTCAGGGACAGGAGCAGCCCCAGCATTTT. This translates into CASSLTQGQEQPQHF.

The chain has TRBV5-1 and TRBJ2-1; 12 bases fit TRBD2. V was pared by 5 bases and J by 4 bases, with 13 bases of the junction left unmatched. The CDR3 consists of 18 residues. Germline V gene sequence: CDR1 SGHRS, CDR2 YFSETQ. The CDR3 sequence: CASRVGTSGRPLYNEQFF. CDR3 in DNA: TGCGCCAGCAGAGTCGGGACTAGCGGGCGCCCCCTTTACAATGAGCAGTTCTTC.

V is TRBV5-1 and J is TRBJ2-1, with 8 bases aligning to TRBD2. Germline loops: CDR1 SGHRS, CDR2 YFSETQ. The trim removed 4 bases at V and 7 bases at J, leaving 16 bases unmatched. This CDR3 has 17 amino acids. The CDR3 coding sequence is TGCGCCAGCAGCCCGGGACTAACGGGAGGGCCAGGTAATGAGCAGTTCTTC. This codes for CASSPGLTGGPGNEQFF.

This chain connects TRBV15 to TRBJ1-2; a possible D gene is TRBD1 (5 bases). The CDR3 sequence is 14 residues long. V dropped 0 bases and J dropped 4 bases, with 9 bases sitting between them. CDR1 and CDR2 from the germline V gene are LNHNV and YYDKDF (reference sequence). CDR3: CATSRDRAGYGYTF. CDR3 DNA sequence: TGTGCCACCAGCAGAGACAGGGCTGGCTATGGCTACACCTTC.

The chain is built from TRBV2 and TRBJ1-2; TRBD1 matches at 8 bases. This CDR3 spans 16 amino acids. Per the germline V gene, CDR1 is SNHLY and CDR2 is FYNNEI. V trimming: 3 bases; J trimming: 4 bases; junction bases outside the gene matches: 10. Here the CDR3 reads CASSDTGGRTSYGYTF. The CDR3, as DNA: TGTGCCAGCAGTGACACAGGGGGAAGGACCTCCTATGGCTACACCTTC.

The chain couples TRBV7-8 to TRBJ2-1; D gene ambiguous. The length of the CDR3 is 15 residues. With 5 bases removed from V and 1 base from J, the gap between germline ends came to 12 bases. Per the germline V gene, CDR1 is SGHVS and CDR2 is FQNEAQ. The CDR3 DNA reads as TGTGCCAGCAGCCCCGCTACGTTGTCCTACAATGAGCAGTTCTTC. Residues: CASSPATLSYNEQFF.

This clone was seen a single time. The genes are TRBV20-1 and TRBJ2-5; D gene unclear. V was cut by 3 bases and J by 5 bases, with 7 bases left in between. The length of the CDR3 is 11 residues. CDR1 and CDR2 (germline): DFQATT, SNEGSKA (reference sequence). The CDR3 coding sequence is TGCAGTGCTAGGCGGAAGGAGACCCAGTACTTC. This encodes CSARRKETQYF.

CDR3 amino acids: CASSVGQAGYEQYF. The CDR3 DNA follows: TGTGCCAGCAGCGTAGGGCAAGCGGGTTACGAGCAGTACTTC. The chain employs TRBV9 and TRBJ2-7; D may be TRBD2 (6 bases). Deletions cut 0 bases from V and 4 bases from J, with 11 bases between. The CDR3 is made up of 14 amino acids. Looked up from germline, CDR1 is SGDLS and CDR2 is YYNGEE. The full variable domain, with the rest looked up from reference TRBV9 and TRBJ2-7, is DSGVTQTPKHLITATGQRVTLRCSPRSGDLSVYWYQQSLDQGLQFLIQYYNGEERAKGNILERFSAQQFPDLHSELNLSSLELGDSALYFCASSVGQAGYEQYFGPGTRLTVT.